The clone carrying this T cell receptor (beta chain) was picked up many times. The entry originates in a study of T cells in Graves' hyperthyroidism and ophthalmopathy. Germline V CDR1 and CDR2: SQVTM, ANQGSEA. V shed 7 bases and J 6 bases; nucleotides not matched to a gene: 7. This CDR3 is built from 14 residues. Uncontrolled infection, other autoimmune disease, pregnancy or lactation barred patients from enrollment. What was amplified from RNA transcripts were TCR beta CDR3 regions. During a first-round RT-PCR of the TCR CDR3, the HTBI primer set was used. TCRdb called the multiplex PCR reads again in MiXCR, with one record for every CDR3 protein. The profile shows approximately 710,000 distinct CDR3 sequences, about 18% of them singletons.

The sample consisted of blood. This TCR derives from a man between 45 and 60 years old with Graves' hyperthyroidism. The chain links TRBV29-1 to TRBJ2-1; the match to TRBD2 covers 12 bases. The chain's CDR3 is CSALAGGPGNEQFF. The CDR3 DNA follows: TGCAGCGCTCTAGCGGGAGGGCCGGGCAATGAGCAGTTCTTC.